The text below deals with one T cell receptor beta chain. This clone occurred once. Its antigen is still unknown. No per-base quality is available; no much larger clone lies one base away. TCRbeta CDR3 regions were amplified from genomic DNA by means of the immunoSEQ Assay, a bias-controlled multiplex PCR. Per the authors' processing: Nucleated cell counts per sample were estimated from amplification of reference gene primers within the assay. To quantify the absolute abundance of each unique TCRbeta CDR3 rearrangement, sequence reads were collapsed and filtered. Productive Simpson clonality was computed per sample as the square root of Simpson's diversity index over productive rearrangements. TCRdb re-hosts the immuneACCESS table, in-frame sequences only. Its copies lack some clones; in the studies checked, an unresolved V gene accounts for under half of them, and the cause for the rest is not known. Clonal size and the V and J genes are those of that table, whereas D and trimming came from the DNA. In this sample the table shows 150,000 to 200,000 clones, more than 85% of which occur a single time. The biggest ten clones account for less than 2% of the sample.

The data belong to a study of blood T cell repertoires in COVID-19 (dated by TCRdb to between 2020 and 2021). About the full investigation: The collaborator samples originated in the United States, Italy and Spain and spanned the acute and convalescent phases of COVID-19. Samples came from the ongoing ImmuneRACE study (first 160 participants) plus 1,254 subjects from 6 global collaborators. The prospective study material was composed of cDNA or gDNA derived from T cells, B-cell-depleted T cells, or PBMCs. Where available, HLA class I and class II types were taken from metadata supplied by the sample provider and were not determined by assay-based typing. Subjects who had been exposed to COVID-19, were actively infected with it, or had recovered from it provided the deeply sampled blood TCRbeta repertoires that made up the dataset. Sample metadata almost always included a de-identified subject ID, COVID-19 status, age in years and sex. A freely available public database, intended as a resource for researchers studying the immune response to SARS-CoV-2, is where the repertoires were released. Study-wide findings and limitations: The amount of clinical and demographic metadata varied by source and participant and was provided uncurated.

V loses 0 bases at its end and J loses 7 bases; junction bases beyond the gene matches: 8. There are 15 amino acids in the CDR3, from cysteine to phenylalanine inclusive. Only CDR3 DNA is held: 45 bases, read in frame from base 1. The germline V gene yields SGDLS for CDR1 and YYNGEE for CDR2. At one collaborating source in Seattle, patients were enrolled during active infection and were followed longitudinally through the course of disease. The collaborating institutions used their own protocols to collect whole blood in K2EDTA tubes. For TCRbeta analysis, collaborators shipped samples as frozen whole blood, isolated PBMCs, or DNA extracted from either of those sample types.

This clonotype was obtained from a woman aged 55-69 years with COVID-19, enrolled during active disease. Recombination linked TRBV9 to TRBJ1-2, with 8 junctional bases fitting TRBD1. Material: peripheral blood. The DNA is as follows: TGTGCCAGCAGCGTAGAGGGCAGGGGGCCCGGTGGCTACACCTTC. It specifies CASSVEGRGPGGYTF.